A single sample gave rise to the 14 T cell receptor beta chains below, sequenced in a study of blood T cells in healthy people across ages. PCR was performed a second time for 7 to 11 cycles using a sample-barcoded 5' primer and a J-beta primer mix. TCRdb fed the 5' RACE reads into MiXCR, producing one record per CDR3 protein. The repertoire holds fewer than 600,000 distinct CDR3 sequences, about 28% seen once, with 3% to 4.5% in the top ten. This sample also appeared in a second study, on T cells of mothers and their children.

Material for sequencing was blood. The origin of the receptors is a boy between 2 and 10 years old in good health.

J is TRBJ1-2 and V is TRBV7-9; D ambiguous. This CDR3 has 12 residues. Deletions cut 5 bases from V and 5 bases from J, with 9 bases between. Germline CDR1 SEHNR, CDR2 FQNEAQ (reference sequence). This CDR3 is CASSLYIYGYTF. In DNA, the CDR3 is TGTGCCAGCAGCCTATACATTTATGGCTACACCTTC.

The CDR3 DNA reads as TGTGCCAGCAGCATGGGGAGGAGCGGGAGTTTCCCAGATACGCAGTATTTT. Translated: CASSMGRSGSFPDTQYF. This chain joins TRBV3-1 and TRBJ2-3; 8 bases match TRBD2. The junction had 14 bases not matched to a gene; V was cut back by 5 bases and J by 4 bases. This CDR3 has 17 amino acids. Germline CDR1 reads LGHDT; CDR2 reads YNNKEL (reference sequence).

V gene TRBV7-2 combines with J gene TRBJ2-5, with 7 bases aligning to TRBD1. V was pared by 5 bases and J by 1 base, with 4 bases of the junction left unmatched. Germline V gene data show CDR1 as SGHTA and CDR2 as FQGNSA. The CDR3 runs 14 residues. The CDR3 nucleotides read TGTGCCAGCAGCACGGGACAGTTCCAAGAGACCCAGTACTTC. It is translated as CASSTGQFQETQYF.

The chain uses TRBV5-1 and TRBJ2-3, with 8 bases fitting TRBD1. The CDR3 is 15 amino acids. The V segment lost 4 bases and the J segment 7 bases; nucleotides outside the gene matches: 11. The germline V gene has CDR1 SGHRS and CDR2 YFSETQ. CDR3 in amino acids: CASSTDRGQRNTQYF. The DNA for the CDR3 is TGCGCCAGCAGCACCGACAGGGGTCAGAGGAATACGCAGTATTTT.

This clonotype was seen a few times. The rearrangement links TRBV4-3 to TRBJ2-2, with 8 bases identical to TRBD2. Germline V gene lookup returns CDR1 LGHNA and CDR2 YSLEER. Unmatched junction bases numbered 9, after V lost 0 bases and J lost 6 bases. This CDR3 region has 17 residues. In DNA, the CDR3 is TGCGCCAGCAGCCAAGAGTGGCGGCGGGAGGTTTCCGGGGAGCTGTTTTTT. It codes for CASSQEWRREVSGELFF.

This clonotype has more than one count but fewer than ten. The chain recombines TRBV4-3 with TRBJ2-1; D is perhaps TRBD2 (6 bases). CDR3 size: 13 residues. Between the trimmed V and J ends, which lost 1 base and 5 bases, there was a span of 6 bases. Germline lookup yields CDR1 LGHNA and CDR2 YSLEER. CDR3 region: CASSQVADNEQFF. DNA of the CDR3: TGCGCCAGCAGCCAAGTAGCGGACAATGAGCAGTTCTTC.

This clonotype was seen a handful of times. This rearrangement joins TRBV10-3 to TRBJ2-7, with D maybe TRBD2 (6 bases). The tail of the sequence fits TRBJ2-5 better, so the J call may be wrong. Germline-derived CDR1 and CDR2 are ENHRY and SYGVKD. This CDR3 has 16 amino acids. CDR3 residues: CAISESLRGTGETQYF. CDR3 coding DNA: TGTGCCATCAGTGAGTCGCTTCGGGGGACGGGGGAGACCCAGTACTTC.

The CDR3 spells CASSLVASGGVSTDTQYF. The CDR3 DNA follows: TGTGCCAGCAGCTTAGTAGCTAGCGGGGGGGTTAGCACAGATACGCAGTATTTT. The rearrangement links TRBV7-8 to TRBJ2-3; TRBD2 aligns across 12 bases. From germline, CDR1 is SGHVS and CDR2 FQNEAQ. The CDR3 sequence is 18 residues long. Trimming at V came to 1 base and at J to 0 bases, leaving 5 bases not matched to a gene.

The CDR3 loop reads CASRVDRSVMGYTF. The CDR3 coding sequence is TGTGCCAGCAGGGTAGACAGGTCGGTCATGGGCTACACCTTC. This chain connects TRBV6-5 to TRBJ1-2, with D possibly TRBD1 on 6 matching bases. V was clipped by 6 bases and J by 8 bases, with 19 bases between them. Germline values: CDR1 MNHEY, CDR2 SVGAGI. The length of the CDR3 is 14 residues.

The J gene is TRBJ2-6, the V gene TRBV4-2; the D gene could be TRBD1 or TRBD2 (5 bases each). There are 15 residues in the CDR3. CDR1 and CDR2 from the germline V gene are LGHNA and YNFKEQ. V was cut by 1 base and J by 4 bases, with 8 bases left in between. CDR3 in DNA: TGTGCCAGCAGCCAAGTAGGGGACGGGGCCAACGTCCTGACTTTC. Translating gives CASSQVGDGANVLTF.

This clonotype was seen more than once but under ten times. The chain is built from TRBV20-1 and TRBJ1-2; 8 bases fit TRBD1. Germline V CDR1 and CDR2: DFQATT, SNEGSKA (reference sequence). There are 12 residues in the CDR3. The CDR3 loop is CRAWAGGDGYTF. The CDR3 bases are TGCAGGGCCTGGGCAGGGGGCGATGGCTACACCTTC.

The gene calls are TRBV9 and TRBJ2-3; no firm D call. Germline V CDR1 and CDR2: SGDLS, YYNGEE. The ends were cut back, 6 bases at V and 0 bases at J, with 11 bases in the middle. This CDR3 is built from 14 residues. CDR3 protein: CASTRHPSTDTQYF. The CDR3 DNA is TGTGCCAGCACGCGGCACCCTAGCACAGATACGCAGTATTTT.

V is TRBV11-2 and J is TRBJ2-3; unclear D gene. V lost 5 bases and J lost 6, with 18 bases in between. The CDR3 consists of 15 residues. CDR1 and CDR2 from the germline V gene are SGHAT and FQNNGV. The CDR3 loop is CASSGSPGRPDTQYF. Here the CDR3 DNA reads TGTGCCAGCAGCGGATCACCGGGCCGACCGGATACGCAGTATTTT.

CDR3 DNA: TGCGCCAGCAGCACCTACCTAGCGGGGGGAGGGGATGAGCAGTTCTTC. Translating it yields CASSTYLAGGGDEQFF. The chain carries TRBV5-1 and TRBJ2-5; 11 bases are shared with TRBD2. The J call is doubtful: the DNA matches TRBJ2-1 better. Germline V gene sequence: CDR1 SGHRS, CDR2 YFSETQ. The CDR3 has 16 residues.